Each of the 17 T cell receptor beta chains below was sequenced from the same sample in a study of monozygotic twins with inflammatory bowel disease. Reprocessing the 5' RACE reads, TCRdb reports a single entry for every CDR3 protein and omits DNA. The sample has 350,000 to 550,000 distinct CDR3 sequences. The sequencing input was blood. These receptors were taken from a human donor with ulcerative colitis or Crohn's disease, or a healthy co-twin of an affected twin (not recorded which).

This chain uses TRBV6-1 with TRBJ2-1; there is no DNA to check the TCRdb D call of TRBD2. The CDR3 length is 14 residues. Per germline, CDR1 MNHNS and CDR2 SASEGT. CDR3 amino acids: CASSGGTSYNEQFF.

The rearrangement links TRBV5-1 to TRBJ2-3; TCRdb gives TRBD2 as the D gene, but with no DNA this cannot be confirmed. Germline V gene data show CDR1 as SGHRS and CDR2 as YFSETQ. The CDR3 extends over 18 amino acids. CDR3 amino acids: CASSLVGSGGPSTDTQYF.

The chain links TRBV15 to TRBJ2-1; TCRdb selects TRBD2, and the lack of DNA leaves this call unchecked. Germline assignment: CDR1 LNHNV and CDR2 YYDKDF (reference sequence). This CDR3 contains 15 residues. The CDR3 spells CATSRKRDSYNEQFF.

This sequence joins TRBV12-3 or TRBV12-4 and TRBJ1-4; checking the TCRdb D call of TRBD1 is not possible without DNA. This CDR3 comprises 13 residues. The CDR3 sequence is CASSPQGVEKLFF.

The chain has TRBV30 and TRBJ1-2. Germline V lookup: CDR1 GTSNPN, CDR2 SVGIG (reference sequence). CDR3 size: 13 residues. This CDR3 is CAWRRAGTYGYTF.

The chain carries TRBV5-6 and TRBJ2-6; without DNA, the TCRdb call of TRBD1 cannot be checked. The CDR3 sequence is 15 residues long. CDR1 is SGHDT and CDR2 is YYEEEE in the germline V gene. The CDR3: CASSFTGFGANVLTF.

The chain links TRBV5-5 to TRBJ1-5. CDR3 length: 13 amino acids. Germline assignment: CDR1 SGHKS and CDR2 YYEKEE (reference sequence). Here the CDR3 reads CASSSDPDQPQRF.

This chain uses TRBV3-1 with TRBJ2-4; TCRdb returns TRBD1, unconfirmable since there is no DNA. CDR1 and CDR2 from the germline V gene are LGHDT and YNNKEL (reference sequence). This CDR3 contains 16 residues. Here the CDR3 reads CASSQEGGTTKNIQYF.

The V call is TRBV7-9, the J call TRBJ2-1; TCRdb proposes TRBD1, but this gene call is untestable without DNA. The CDR3 contains 13 residues. Looked up from germline, CDR1 is SEHNR and CDR2 is FQNEAQ (reference sequence). The CDR3 loop is CATQEGAYNEQFF.

CDR3 region: CASRPGSNQPQHF. The chain couples TRBV6-5 to TRBJ1-5; the TRBD1 assignment by TCRdb is unverifiable without DNA. The CDR3 consists of 13 residues. From germline, CDR1 is MNHEY and CDR2 SVGAGI.

The rearrangement links TRBV7-3 to TRBJ2-6; TCRdb returns TRBD1, unconfirmable since there is no DNA. From germline, CDR1 is SGHTA and CDR2 FQGTGA. The CDR3 is 15 amino acids. CDR3 protein: CASSFTGTGPHVLTF.

The chain carries TRBV10-3 and TRBJ2-7. CDR1 and CDR2 from the germline V gene are ENHRY and SYGVKD. CDR3 length: 14 amino acids. The CDR3 is CAISDPTGNYEQYF.

The rearrangement joins TRBV4-2 to TRBJ2-3. CDR1 and CDR2 (germline): LGHNA, YNFKEQ. The CDR3 has 15 amino acids. The CDR3 region is CASSQEAQVVDTQYF.

This chain connects TRBV5-1 to TRBJ1-2; with no DNA, the TCRdb D assignment of TRBD1 cannot be verified. The germline CDR1 and CDR2 sequences are SGHRS and YFSETQ. The CDR3 contains 14 residues. The chain's CDR3 is CASQQGEANYGYTF.

J is TRBJ2-1 and V is TRBV5-4; TCRdb names TRBD2, which stays unverified in the absence of DNA. The germline V gene has CDR1 SGHNT and CDR2 YYREEE (reference sequence). This CDR3 region has 14 residues. The CDR3 spells CASSLSLAGDEQFF.

The genes are TRBV27 and TRBJ2-3; the TCRdb D gene call, TRBD1, has no DNA to confirm it. From germline, CDR1 is MNHEY and CDR2 SMNVEV (reference sequence). The CDR3 extends over 15 amino acids. The chain's CDR3 is CASSLQGFSTDTQYF.

This rearrangement joins TRBV20-1 to TRBJ1-1. Germline V gene sequence: CDR1 DFQATT, CDR2 SNEGSKA (reference sequence). The CDR3 has 11 amino acids. The CDR3 reads CSGEKSTEAFF.